A single sample gave rise to the 32 T cell receptor beta chains below, sequenced in a study of PD-1 blockade in classical Hodgkin lymphoma (dated by TCRdb to the early 2020s). The meaning of the sample's time point label: cycle 1 day 1 (C1D1), immediately before nivolumab initiation. Every trial patient had relapsed after autologous stem cell transplantation, and cohorts A, B and C differed in prior brentuximab vedotin exposure. Library creation used the immunoSEQ multiplex PCR assay. The table comes from immuneACCESS by way of TCRdb, which keeps in-frame sequences with V and J called. Part of the clones is missing from these tables; in studies checked, under half for an unresolved V gene and the rest for unknown reasons. Recorded for this sample are 65,000 to 95,000 clones; about 89% of them occurred a single time. Around 20% of the sample is taken by the ten largest. The starting material was peripheral blood mononuclear cells (PBMCs), obtained at baseline. The receptor source for this set is a human donor with classical Hodgkin lymphoma.

This clone occurred once. The chain links TRBV5-1 to TRBJ1-2, with D unclear. Germline CDR1 is SGHRS and CDR2 is YFSETQ. The CDR3 is 14 residues long. V was clipped by 0 bases and J by 8 bases, with 14 bases between them. CDR3 protein: CASSLGVTTRGYTF. CDR3 nucleotides: TGCGCCAGCAGCTTGGGTGTCACCACGCGCGGCTACACCTTC.

The rearrangement uses TRBV6-1 and TRBJ2-3, with TRBD1 identical over 8 bases. The germline V gene encodes CDR1 MNHNS and CDR2 SASEGT. This CDR3 region has 14 residues. V trimming: 7 bases; J trimming: 4 bases; junction bases outside the gene matches: 7. This CDR3 reads CASTGQGRPDTQYF. For the CDR3, the DNA is TGTGCCAGCACCGGACAGGGCAGACCAGATACGCAGTATTTT.

The V and J genes are TRBV30 and TRBJ1-2; D gene unclear. CDR1 GTSNPN and CDR2 SVGIG come from the germline V gene (reference sequence). The CDR3 runs 11 residues. Trimming stripped 6 bases from V and 5 bases from J, with 10 bases between. CDR3 residues: CACNREYGYTF. In DNA form, the CDR3 reads TGTGCCTGTAATAGGGAGTATGGCTACACCTTC.

The chain couples TRBV7-9 to TRBJ2-3; D is unclear. This CDR3 is 16 amino acids long. Trimming removed 1 base from V and 2 bases from J, with 13 bases in between. Germline V gene data show CDR1 as SEHNR and CDR2 as FQNEAQ (reference sequence). CDR3 nucleotide sequence: TGTGCCAGCAGCTTAGGGACCGATCAATTCACAGATACGCAGTATTTT. It encodes CASSLGTDQFTDTQYF.

The chain employs TRBV30 and TRBJ1-5; D remains unclear. Per germline, CDR1 GTSNPN and CDR2 SVGIG (reference sequence). This CDR3 is built from 16 residues. Trimming removed 1 base at V and 2 bases at J, with 15 bases between. The CDR3, as DNA: TGTGCCTGGAGTGGCCGGGGAAATTCTGGCAATCAGCCCCAGCATTTT. Encoded protein: CAWSGRGNSGNQPQHF.

The V and J genes are TRBV4-2 and TRBJ2-5; tentatively, D is TRBD1 or TRBD2 (5 bases each). The CDR3 sequence is 15 residues long. CDR1 and CDR2 (germline): LGHNA, YNFKEQ. V was shortened by 3 bases and J by 0 bases, with 11 bases between the two germline ends. CDR3 sequence: CASSHLWGNQETQYF. DNA of the CDR3: TGTGCCAGCAGCCACCTGTGGGGGAACCAAGAGACCCAGTACTTC.

This clone has just one count. CDR3 loop: CAWGQGVADTQYF. The CDR3 nucleotides are TGTGCCTGGGGACAGGGGGTGGCAGATACGCAGTATTTT. This sequence joins TRBV30 and TRBJ2-3, with 10 bases that match TRBD1. The V segment lost 5 bases and the J segment 4 bases; nucleotides outside the gene matches: 3. CDR1 GTSNPN and CDR2 SVGIG come from the germline V gene (reference sequence). CDR3 size: 13 residues.

The chain employs TRBV7-2 and TRBJ2-7; 9 nucleotides agree with TRBD2. CDR1 is SGHTA and CDR2 is FQGNSA in the germline V gene. J gave up 3 bases and V 1 base, and 1 base lay outside the gene matches. This CDR3 contains 14 residues. CDR3 coding DNA: TGTGCCAGCAGCTTAGTAGCGGGGGACTACGAGCAGTACTTC. Protein: CASSLVAGDYEQYF.

The chain couples TRBV19 to TRBJ2-7; perhaps D is TRBD1 or TRBD2 (5 bases each). Deletions cut 8 bases from V and 4 bases from J, with 15 bases between. The CDR3 spans 13 residues. Germline CDR1 LNHDA, CDR2 SQIVND (reference sequence). The CDR3 is CASGWGTGYEQYF. The CDR3 nucleotides read TGTGCCAGTGGCTGGGGCACGGGATACGAGCAGTACTTC.

V gene TRBV7-6 combines with J gene TRBJ2-5; 8 bases map to TRBD1. Trimming took 5 bases from V and 0 from J; bases not matched to a gene: 2. The CDR3 loop spans 14 amino acids. Germline V gene sequence: CDR1 SGHVS, CDR2 FNYEAQ. CDR3 bases: TGTGCCAGCAGCCGGACAGGGTACCAAGAGACCCAGTACTTC. Amino acids: CASSRTGYQETQYF.

The rearrangement links TRBV23-1 to TRBJ1-2; the D is unclear. TRBV23-1 is filed as an ORF, its function uncertain. This CDR3 is built from 14 residues. V lost 3 bases, J lost 5 bases, and 13 bases lay in between. The CDR3 loop reads CASSQSHTGYGYTF. The CDR3, as DNA: TGCGCCAGCAGTCAGTCCCATACCGGGTATGGCTACACCTTC.

This clone has just one count. This chain connects TRBV27 to TRBJ2-1, with TRBD2 matching 7 bases. Germline CDR1 and CDR2: MNHEY and SMNVEV (reference sequence). With 5 bases clipped from V and 2 bases from J, the junction kept 9 bases outside the gene matches. The CDR3 is made up of 16 amino acids. In DNA form, the CDR3 reads TGTGCCAGCAGTCCAGACGTAAGCGGGACCTACAATGAGCAGTTCTTC. Amino acid sequence: CASSPDVSGTYNEQFF.

With respect to this clone: This CDR3 is also generated by other DNA sequences in the sample. The genes are TRBV19 and TRBJ1-5, with D maybe TRBD1 (6 bases). Germline V lookup: CDR1 LNHDA, CDR2 SQIVND (reference sequence). Trimming left V 0 bases short and J 4 bases short, with 10 bases between. This CDR3 comprises 15 residues. For the CDR3, the DNA is TGTGCCAGTAGTATAGACCGAGGGGGAAATCAGCCCCAGCATTTT. Amino acid sequence: CASSIDRGGNQPQHF.

J is TRBJ1-4 and V is TRBV28; TRBD1 matches 9 bases. The germline gives CDR1 MDHEN, CDR2 SYDVKM. The V and J ends lost 5 bases and 7 bases, in that order; junction bases with no gene match: 5. The CDR3 covers 14 residues. This CDR3 reads CASSPGTGFEKLFF. DNA for the CDR3: TGTGCCAGCAGTCCCGGGACAGGGTTTGAAAAACTGTTTTTT. The whole variable domain, remainder taken from reference TRBV28 and TRBJ1-4, is DVKVTQSSRYLVKRTGEKVFLECVQDMDHENMFWYRQDPGLGLRLIYFSYDVKMKEKGDIPEGYSVSREKKERFSLILESASTNQTSMYLCASSPGTGFEKLFFGSGTQLSVL.

This clone showed up just a few times. The chain recombines TRBV6-1 with TRBJ1-2, with a tentative D call TRBD1 (6 bases). The germline gives CDR1 MNHNS, CDR2 SASEGT. With 5 bases removed from V and 8 bases from J, the gap between germline ends came to 12 bases. The CDR3 loop spans 12 amino acids. DNA of the CDR3: TGTGCCAGCAGTATTGGGACAATAGGCTACACCTTC. It yields the protein CASSIGTIGYTF.

CDR3 nucleotide sequence: TGTGCCAGCAGCAACGTGAAAGCTGCCACCGGGGAGCTGTTTTTT. This encodes CASSNVKAATGELFF. The gene calls are TRBV7-2 and TRBJ2-2, with D unresolved. V was clipped by 5 bases and J by 4 bases, with 14 bases between them. CDR3 length: 15 amino acids. Germline loops: CDR1 SGHTA, CDR2 FQGNSA.

The chain couples TRBV13 to TRBJ2-7; D gene ambiguous. The V end lost 6 bases, the J end lost 0 bases, and 12 bases lay between the germline ends. The CDR3 is made up of 14 amino acids. Germline CDR1 is PRHDT and CDR2 is FYEKMQ (reference sequence). Here the CDR3 DNA reads TGTGCCAGCAGTCCTGACGGTAACTCCTACGAGCAGTACTTC. Amino acid sequence: CASSPDGNSYEQYF.

The table lists this clone with a count of one. The rearrangement joins TRBV11-2 to TRBJ1-4; D may be TRBD1 (6 bases). This CDR3 is 16 amino acids long. Germline V lookup: CDR1 SGHAT, CDR2 FQNNGV. The V end was cut by 1 base, the J end by 2 bases, with 11 bases between. CDR3 amino acids: CASSLGRGRTNEKLFF. For the CDR3, the DNA is TGTGCCAGCAGCTTAGGCCGGGGGCGGACTAATGAAAAACTGTTTTTT.

The chain has TRBV12-2 and TRBJ2-2; TRBD2 is taken as the D call from the table, unchecked against the DNA. TRBV12-2 is a listed pseudogene. This CDR3 has 16 residues. The CDR3 DNA sequence: TGTGCAAGTCGCCAGGGGCGGGAGGGCCTTACCGGGGAGCTGTTTTTT. This encodes CASRQGREGLTGELFF.

This clone was seen a few times. The chain recombines TRBV15 with TRBJ2-5; D is uncertain. There are 13 residues in the CDR3. CDR1 and CDR2 (germline): LNHNV, YYDKDF (reference sequence). Trimming removed 1 base at V and 5 bases at J, with 8 bases between. The CDR3 DNA reads as TGTGCCACCAGCAGAGGACTTTCGGAGACCCAGTACTTC. Protein sequence: CATSRGLSETQYF. Full variable domain (rest looked up from reference TRBV15 and TRBJ2-5): DAMVIQNPRYQVTQFGKPVTLSCSQTLNHNVMYWYQQKSSQAPKLLFHYYDKDFNNEADTPDNFQSRRPNTSFCFLDIRSPGLGDTAMYLCATSRGLSETQYFGPGTRLLVL.

This chain uses TRBV30 with TRBJ1-4; TRBD1 matches at 7 bases. With V trimmed by 0 bases and J by 7 bases, 14 bases remained unmatched. From germline, CDR1 is GTSNPN and CDR2 SVGIG (reference sequence). CDR3 length: 17 residues. CDR3 region: CAWSVLGQLYPGEKLFF. The CDR3 nucleotides are TGTGCCTGGAGTGTATTGGGACAGCTCTATCCGGGTGAAAAACTGTTTTTT.

The rearrangement uses TRBV7-9 and TRBJ2-2; D ambiguous. This CDR3 has 16 residues. Germline V CDR1 and CDR2: SEHNR, FQNEAQ (reference sequence). V gave up 3 bases and J gave up 3 bases, with 14 bases separating them. The DNA for the CDR3 is TGTGCCAGCAGCTTTTCGTTTAGTCCGGACACCGGGGAGCTGTTTTTT. Protein product: CASSFSFSPDTGELFF.

The J gene is TRBJ2-1, the V gene TRBV5-4, with D maybe TRBD2 (5 bases). CDR3 length: 14 residues. The germline V gene has CDR1 SGHNT and CDR2 YYREEE (reference sequence). The V and J ends lost 2 bases and 4 bases respectively, with 10 bases between them. CDR3 in amino acids: CASSFPGTYNEQFF. In DNA form, the CDR3 reads TGTGCCAGCAGCTTTCCGGGAACGTACAATGAGCAGTTCTTC.

The V and J genes are TRBV12-5 and TRBJ2-7, with 7 bases lining up with TRBD2. The CDR3 spans 13 residues. J gave up 3 bases and V 6 bases, and 5 bases lay outside the gene matches. Germline lookup yields CDR1 LGHNT and CDR2 FRNRAP. CDR3: CASGSSGIYEQYF. Written as DNA, the CDR3 is TGTGCTAGTGGCTCTAGCGGAATCTACGAGCAGTACTTC. The full variable domain, rest sourced from reference TRBV12-5 and TRBJ2-7, is DARVTQTPRHKVTEMGQEVTMRCQPILGHNTVFWYRQTMMQGLELLAYFRNRAPLDDSGMPKDRFSAEMPDATLATLKIQPSEPRDSAVYFCASGSSGIYEQYFGPGTRLTVT.

The CDR3 loop reads CASSYSDRVGNQPQHF. The CDR3 bases are TGTGCCAGCAGTTACAGCGACAGGGTGGGCAATCAGCCCCAGCATTTT. V and J are TRBV6-6 and TRBJ1-5; 7 bases map to TRBD1. V lost 2 bases and J lost 2; bases outside the gene matches: 6. Germline CDR1 and CDR2: MNHNY and SVGAGI (reference sequence). The CDR3 loop spans 16 amino acids.

This clone was counted once. The chain carries TRBV11-2 and TRBJ1-4; possible D gene TRBD1, 5 bases. Per the germline V gene, CDR1 is SGHAT and CDR2 is FQNNGV. The CDR3 is made up of 15 amino acids. V shed 5 bases and J shed 5 bases, with 15 bases lying between them. In DNA, the CDR3 is TGTGCCAGCAGCCAGGGAGCAAACCGAAATGAAAAACTGTTTTTT. It translates to CASSQGANRNEKLFF.

The chain has TRBV28 and TRBJ2-1; possible D gene TRBD1, 7 bases. The CDR3 runs 13 residues. V dropped 4 bases and J dropped 8 bases, with 12 bases sitting between them. Germline V gene lookup returns CDR1 MDHEN and CDR2 SYDVKM. The CDR3 coding sequence is TGTGCCAGCAGTTCGATCAGGGGGGATGAGCAGTTCTTC. Translation: CASSSIRGDEQFF.

CDR3 region: CARPGPKGDQETQYF. Written as DNA, the CDR3 is TGTGCCCGGCCGGGACCTAAGGGTGACCAAGAGACCCAGTACTTC. The chain is built from TRBV6-4 and TRBJ2-5, with D tentatively TRBD1 or TRBD2 (5 bases each). CDR1 is MRHNA, CDR2 SNTAGT, per germline. V lost 11 bases and J 0 bases, leaving 19 bases between the germline ends. The CDR3 contains 15 residues.

Here the CDR3 DNA reads TGCGCCAGCAGCCAAGAATGGTTGGGACTAGCCGCCAATGAGCAGTTCTTC. Its translation: CASSQEWLGLAANEQFF. V gene TRBV4-3 combines with J gene TRBJ2-1; 9 positions match TRBD2. Germline lookup yields CDR1 LGHNA and CDR2 YSLEER. The CDR3 sequence is 17 residues long. V shed 0 bases, J shed 6 bases, and the junction held 9 bases outside the gene matches.

The V call is TRBV2, the J call TRBJ1-4; D is unclear. Germline CDR1 is SNHLY and CDR2 is FYNNEI. This CDR3 is 12 amino acids long. Trimming left V 6 bases short and J 4 bases short, with 6 bases between. The CDR3 coding sequence is TGTGCCAGCAGGTACAATAATGAAAAACTGTTTTTT. Its translation is CASRYNNEKLFF.

The chain carries TRBV7-9 and TRBJ1-1; perhaps TRBD1 as D (6 bases). The V gene's germline CDR1 is SEHNR and CDR2 FQNEAQ (reference sequence). The CDR3 is 17 amino acids. V lost 1 base and J lost 1, with 16 bases in between. The CDR3 loop reads CASSLVAGGQGNTEAFF. Here the CDR3 DNA reads TGTGCCAGCAGCTTAGTGGCCGGGGGGCAGGGGAACACTGAAGCTTTCTTT.

The chain links TRBV5-1 to TRBJ2-1; 10 bases map to TRBD2. V shed 4 bases and J 7 bases; nucleotides not matched to a gene: 8. Germline V gene sequence: CDR1 SGHRS, CDR2 YFSETQ. CDR3 size: 15 residues. The CDR3 protein is CASSEPSGSENEQFF. The CDR3, as DNA: TGCGCCAGCAGCGAGCCTAGCGGGAGCGAAAATGAGCAGTTCTTC.